In its sample, the clone carrying this TCR beta chain was seen once. Primers included in the PCR were 60 Vbeta and 13 Jbeta primers. The protocol was immunoSEQ multiplex PCR, while the TCRdb copy is restricted to in-frame clones and leaves out a portion. The repertoire holds about 160,000 clones, roughly 81% seen once, with roughly 2.2% in the top ten. These data come from a study of cytomegalovirus exposure and HLA in healthy donors. The CDR3 has 13 residues. Germline-derived CDR1 and CDR2 are SQVTM and ANQGSEA. The trim removed 6 bases at V and 8 bases at J, leaving 9 bases unmatched. The rearrangement joins TRBV29-1 to TRBJ1-2; 10 bases map to TRBD1. This TCR was sampled from a man in his late teens or twenties in good health and CMV-seropositive. The specimen was PBMCs. The DNA for the CDR3 is TGCAGCGTCCTGGACAGGGGGAGACTCGGCTACACCTTC. This translates into CSVLDRGRLGYTF.